The present entry profiles one T cell receptor (beta chain) with its context. Its antigen is not known. Researchers ran the PCR with 60 Vbeta and 13 Jbeta primers. Assay: immunoSEQ multiplex PCR; the TCRdb copy retains only in-frame clones and omits some. The repertoire consists of roughly 180,000 clones, with 65% to 85% occurring once and the leading ten covering approximately 4.1%. The record originates from a study of cytomegalovirus exposure and HLA in healthy donors. General study points: There were 160 or so TCR beta chains listed as cytomegalovirus-associated. Another analysis was done later, and it associated 15,000 to 20,000 TCR beta sequences with HLA alleles at 0.05 false discovery rate. TCR beta V segments were, for the most part, productive about 87% or about 30% of the time in an earlier analysis.

In germline, CDR1 is MRHNA, CDR2 SNTAGT. The CDR3 has 20 residues. The trim removed 2 bases at V and 0 bases at J, leaving 13 bases unmatched. This rearrangement joins TRBV6-4 to TRBJ1-4, with 9 nucleotides matching TRBD1. This clonotype was sampled from a woman aged 45-59 years in good health and CMV-seropositive. The specimen was PBMCs. DNA for the CDR3: TGTGCCAGCAGTGACGGGACAGGGCTTAGCAGAGAAACAACTAATGAAAAACTGTTTTTT. Amino acids: CASSDGTGLSRETTNEKLFF.